The clone carrying this T cell receptor beta chain came up once. Its antigen remains unidentified. This specimen belongs to a study of CD4+ T cells in melanoma. Notes on the study in general: CD8+ T cell, macrophage and B cell function reportedly correlated with neoantigen-specific CD4+ T cells. Diverse differentiation states were reported for melanoma neoantigen-specific CD4+ T cells.

Method: immunoSEQ multiplex PCR; TCRdb's copy keeps in-frame clones and lacks some. The profile shows over 100,000 clones, about 90% of them singletons. Germline trimming cut 5 bases from V and 3 bases from J; bases unmatched to any gene: 4. The CDR3 has 13 amino acids. Germline V gene sequence: CDR1 SGHAT, CDR2 FQDESV (reference sequence). This receptor was taken from a human donor with melanoma. The material sequenced was peripheral blood. V is TRBV11-1 and J is TRBJ2-7, with 7 bases lining up with TRBD1. The CDR3 DNA is TGTGCCAGCAGCGAAGACAGGGTCTACGAGCAGTACTTC. Protein product: CASSEDRVYEQYF.